These T cell receptor beta chains were read from a single sample in a study of CDR3 diversity in severe acne. TCRdb recomputed calls from the PCR reads with MiXCR, one row per CDR3 protein. Here the sample spans approximately 77,000 distinct CDR3 sequences, about 53% being singletons. Sequenced sample: blood. These receptors came from a male donor with severe acne vulgaris. The CDR3 runs from the conserved cysteine through the conserved F or W. The D gene is left open where the match is weak. Where a row states a size, it is once, few, many or the class of an expanded clone; other rows omit it.

J,V,size,D,DNA,CDR3
TRBJ2-4,TRBV7-8,many,-,TGTGCCAGCAGCTACGACATTGAGGCCGTGGGTTCTAGTAACATTCAGTACTTC,CASSYDIEAVGSSNIQYF
TRBJ2-1,TRBV19,many,TRBD2,TGTGCCAGTAGTATCTGGACTAGCGGGTCCAATGAGCAGTTCTTC,CASSIWTSGSNEQFF
TRBJ1-4,TRBV5-1,-,-,TGCGCCAGCAGCTTGGGCCCGGGTGGGGAAAAACTGTTTTTT,CASSLGPGGEKLFF
TRBJ2-5,TRBV25-1,-,-,TGTGCCAGTACCTATGGGCAAGAGACCCAGTACTTC,CASTYGQETQYF
TRBJ1-4,TRBV7-9,-,-,TGTGCCAGCAGCTTTGGGGCGGTCGTCAGTGAAAAACTGTTTTTT,CASSFGAVVSEKLFF
TRBJ2-3,TRBV30,many,TRBD1,TGTGCCTGGAGGGACAGGGACCGCACAGATACGCAGTATTTT,CAWRDRDRTDTQYF
TRBJ1-5,TRBV25-1,-,-,TGTGCCAGCACCCAAGGGGGTACAGATAGCAATCAGCCCCAGCATTTT,CASTQGGTDSNQPQHF
TRBJ2-3,TRBV6-5,-,TRBD1,TGTGCCAGCAGTTATGGGACAGCAGACACAGATACGCAGTATTTT,CASSYGTADTDTQYF
TRBJ1-1,TRBV20-1,many,-,TGCAGTGCTAACCCGGAGGTATTCGCTTTCTTT,CSANPEVFAFF
TRBJ1-3,TRBV2,-,TRBD1,TGTGCCAGCACCGTATTAGACAGGGTCTCTGGAAACACCATATATTTT,CASTVLDRVSGNTIYF
TRBJ1-2,TRBV24-1,-,-,TGTGCCACCAGTGGCGGGGGATCCAGGCCTAACTATGGCTACACCTTC,CATSGGGSRPNYGYTF
TRBJ1-6,TRBV2,-,-,TGTGCCAGCAGCTCAGACCTCTATAATTCACCCCTCCACTTT,CASSSDLYNSPLHF
TRBJ1-5,TRBV20-1,many,TRBD1,TGCAGTGCTAGGTCGACAGGGGTTCAGCCCCAGCATTTT,CSARSTGVQPQHF
TRBJ2-2,TRBV2,-,TRBD2,TGTGCCAGCAGGTGGAGCGGGAGCGGAACCGGGGAGCTGTTTTTT,CASRWSGSGTGELFF
TRBJ2-7,TRBV9,-,TRBD2,TGTGCCAGCAGCGTCGGGGGGGGGCCCTACGAGCAGTACTTC,CASSVGGGPYEQYF
TRBJ2-2,TRBV5-6,many,-,TGTGCCAGCAGCTTCTACACCGGGGAGCTGTTTTTT,CASSFYTGELFF
TRBJ1-1,TRBV5-1,few,-,TGCGCCAGCAGCTTATACCGGGGCCTCACTGAAGCTTTCTTT,CASSLYRGLTEAFF
TRBJ2-2,TRBV19,-,TRBD2,TGTGCCAGTATCGGGACTAGACGTCAGAACACCGGGGAGCTGTTTTTT,CASIGTRRQNTGELFF
TRBJ1-2,TRBV3-1,-,-,TGTGCCAGCGTCGGCAGGGGTTATGGCTACACCTTC,CASVGRGYGYTF
TRBJ2-7,TRBV20-1,-,TRBD2,TGCAGTGCTAGAGATCTGGCTAGCGGGAGATCAGGGTCCGAGCAGTACTTC,CSARDLASGRSGSEQYF
TRBJ2-7,TRBV7-9,-,-,TGTGCTAGCAGTGGAGACAGTTACGAGCAGTACTTC,CASSGDSYEQYF
TRBJ2-5,TRBV28,-,TRBD1,TGTGCCAGCAGTTTAGGCGACAGGGATTTTGAGACCCAGTACTTC,CASSLGDRDFETQYF
TRBJ1-1,TRBV28,once,TRBD1,TGTGCCAGCAGTGTAGCAGGGGGGAACACTGAAGCTTTCTTT,CASSVAGGNTEAFF
TRBJ1-1,TRBV7-9,once,-,TGTGCCAACAGCCTCAGTGGGGCCGTTGAAGCTTTCTTT,CANSLSGAVEAFF
TRBJ2-1,TRBV15,many,-,TGTGCCACCAGCAGCAGGGGACCCAATGAGCAGTTCTTC,CATSSRGPNEQFF
TRBJ2-1,TRBV2,many,TRBD2,TGTGCCAGCAGTGAAGCAACACTAGCGGGAGCTTGGAATGAGCAGTTCTTC,CASSEATLAGAWNEQFF
TRBJ2-7,TRBV25-1,-,-,TGTGCCAGCAGTGACTCCAGGGCCTCCTACGAGCAGTACTTC,CASSDSRASYEQYF
TRBJ2-7,TRBV19,-,-,TGTGCCAGTAGTATAGGGACAGCGAAGACCTACGAGCAGTACTTC,CASSIGTAKTYEQYF
TRBJ2-7,TRBV12-3/TRBV12-4,many,-,TGTGCCAGCAGCCTGCTAGTCTACGAGCAGTACTTC,CASSLLVYEQYF
TRBJ1-3,TRBV6-1,once,-,TGTGCCAGCAGTGATAGCTCTCTCGGACTAGCGGGGAGGTTGGGGGGAAACACCATATATTTT,CASSDSSLGLAGRLGGNTIYF
TRBJ2-3,TRBV4-1,-,-,TGCGCCAGCAGCCAAGTGGGGGGCACAGATACGCAGTATTTT,CASSQVGGTDTQYF
TRBJ1-4,TRBV5-1,-,-,TGCGCCAGCAGCCTCGGATACCAACATGAAAAACTGTTTTTT,CASSLGYQHEKLFF
TRBJ2-1,TRBV5-6,many,-,TGTGCCAGCAGCTTGGACAGGGAGGCCTACAATGAGCAGTTCTTC,CASSLDREAYNEQFF
TRBJ2-7,TRBV7-2,-,TRBD2,TGTGCCAGCAGCTCGAGCGGGAGAGGCTACGAGCAGTACTTC,CASSSSGRGYEQYF
TRBJ1-5,TRBV19,-,-,TGTGCCAGTAGTGTCCGACCGACGACCCAGCATTTT,CASSVRPTTQHF
TRBJ2-2,TRBV25-1,-,-,TGTGCCAGCAGTCAGGGATTAAACACCGGGGAGCTGTTTTTT,CASSQGLNTGELFF
TRBJ2-2,TRBV20-1,medium-sized,-,TGCAGTGCTAGATCCCCGAACACCGGGGAGCTGTTTTTT,CSARSPNTGELFF
TRBJ1-6,TRBV7-8,-,TRBD1,TGTGCCAGCAGCCCATGGGACAGGCGGGGATCACCCCTCCACTTT,CASSPWDRRGSPLHF
TRBJ2-1,TRBV9,many,-,TGTGCCAGCAGCGTAGGAGGCGGTTCCTACAATGAGCAGTTCTTC,CASSVGGGSYNEQFF
TRBJ2-2,TRBV24-1,-,-,TGTGCCACCAGTGATAGGGGATCGATCAGGGAGCTGTTTTTT,CATSDRGSIRELFF
TRBJ2-7,TRBV28,many,TRBD1,TGTGCCAGCAGTTTAAACTGGCAGGGGGCCTACGAGCAGTACTTC,CASSLNWQGAYEQYF
TRBJ1-1,TRBV29-1,-,-,TGCAGCGTTGAAGAGGGGACTGAAGCCTTCTTT,CSVEEGTEAFF
TRBJ2-2,TRBV5-6,-,-,TGTGCCAGCAGTTTAGTGGTCTCCGGGGAGCTGTTTTTT,CASSLVVSGELFF
TRBJ1-4,TRBV20-1,many,-,TGCAGTGCCCCGGGCCGGTGGGGTGAAAAACTGTTTTTT,CSAPGRWGEKLFF
TRBJ2-3,TRBV24-1,-,-,TGTGCCACCAGTGAGCCCGGGGCTAGCACAGATACGCAGTATTTT,CATSEPGASTDTQYF
TRBJ2-2,TRBV25-1,once,TRBD2,TGTGCCAGCAGTTTAGGACTAGCGGGAACAGGAGGGGAGCTGTTTTTT,CASSLGLAGTGGELFF
TRBJ1-1,TRBV25-1,once,TRBD1,TGTGCCAGCAGTTACCGGACAGGGGAGAACACTGAAGCTTTCTTT,CASSYRTGENTEAFF
TRBJ2-1,TRBV7-2,-,-,TGTGCCAGCAGTCTGAGCCGGGTGGGAGCGGCTGACAATGGGCAGTTCTTC,CASSLSRVGAADNGQFF
TRBJ1-3,TRBV13,-,-,TGTGCCAGCAGCGTAGTTGGACGGGGAAACACCATATATTTT,CASSVVGRGNTIYF
TRBJ2-7,TRBV10-1,-,TRBD2,TGCGCCAGCAGTGCTGAACTAGCGGGATCGACCCCCTACGAGCAGTACTTC,CASSAELAGSTPYEQYF
TRBJ2-4,TRBV20-1,-,-,TGCAGTGCCGAAGGGACTGGAGAATTAAACGTTCAGTACTTC,CSAEGTGELNVQYF
TRBJ2-2,TRBV11-3,many,-,TGTGCCAGCAGCTTCTCAGGTGGAAACACCGGGGAGCTGTTTTTT,CASSFSGGNTGELFF
TRBJ2-7,TRBV6-4,many,TRBD2,TGTGCCAGCAGGGGGGGGGGAATCTCAGCCGAGCAGTACTTC,CASRGGGISAEQYF
TRBJ2-1,TRBV7-2,-,TRBD2,TGTGCCAGCAGCGGGGGACTAGCGGGAGGCAATGAGCAGTTCTTC,CASSGGLAGGNEQFF